Below are 2 T cell receptor beta chains sequenced from a single sample in a study of beta chain features in type 1 diabetes. For these TCRs, the target antigens are not known. Study-level results: Moderately but significantly shorter TCRB CDR3s were found in Type 1 diabetes patients in all four CD4+ subsets.

Reverse transcription of all isolated RNA meant that expressed TCRB transcripts were sequenced. Sequenced by immunoSEQ multiplex PCR; TCRdb stores in-frame clones only, minus some. This sample has approximately 250,000 clones, with less than 30% found just once. Sample: naive CD4+ T cells from blood. Receptors were obtained from a woman younger than 45 with type 1 diabetes.

This clone was seen a handful of times. The chain joins TRBV7-9 to TRBJ2-5; 8 bases align to TRBD2. CDR1 and CDR2 from the germline V gene are SEHNR and FQNEAQ (reference sequence). The CDR3 runs 14 residues. With 3 bases clipped from V and 4 bases from J, the junction kept 4 bases outside the gene matches. CDR3 loop: CASSFRAGGETQYF. In DNA, the CDR3 is TGTGCCAGCAGCTTCCGGGCGGGAGGAGAGACCCAGTACTTC.

A few counts support this clone. V and J are TRBV19 and TRBJ2-1; 10 bases match TRBD1. The trim removed 4 bases at V and 0 bases at J, leaving 3 bases unmatched. Germline V gene sequence: CDR1 LNHDA, CDR2 SQIVND (reference sequence). The CDR3 loop spans 16 amino acids. The CDR3 is CASSTRDRGSYNEQFF. The DNA of the CDR3 is TGTGCCAGTAGTACTCGGGACAGGGGCTCCTACAATGAGCAGTTCTTC.